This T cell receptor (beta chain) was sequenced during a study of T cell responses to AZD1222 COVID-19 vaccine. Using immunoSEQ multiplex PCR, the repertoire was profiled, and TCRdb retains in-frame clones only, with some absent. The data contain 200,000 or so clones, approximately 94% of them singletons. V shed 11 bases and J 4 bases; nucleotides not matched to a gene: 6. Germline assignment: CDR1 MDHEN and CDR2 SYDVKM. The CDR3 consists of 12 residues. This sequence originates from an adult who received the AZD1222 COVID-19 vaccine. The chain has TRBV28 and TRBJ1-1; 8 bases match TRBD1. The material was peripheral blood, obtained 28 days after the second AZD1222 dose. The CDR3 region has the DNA TGTGCCGTCACCGGGACAGGCACTGAAGCTTTCTTT. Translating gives CAVTGTGTEAFF.